The 20 T cell receptor beta chains given below trace back to one sample, sequenced in a study of CD8 T cells in ankylosing spondylitis. TCRdb itself ran the 5' RACE reads through MiXCR, one entry per CDR3 protein. There are under 450,000 distinct CDR3 sequences in the sample; approximately 20% occur only once, and about 12% lies in the top ten. Input material: blood, either unsorted or a sorted T cell fraction (not recorded which). The receptors originated from a male donor with ankylosing spondylitis or in good health (not recorded which).

This clonotype was found a few times. This chain joins TRBV10-3 and TRBJ1-2, with 7 bases identical to TRBD1. This CDR3 has 16 residues. Germline CDR1 is ENHRY and CDR2 is SYGVKD. J gave up 0 bases and V 6 bases, and 10 bases lay outside the gene matches. The CDR3 nucleotides read TGTGCCATCAGAGGCCAGGGGGGAATCCCTAACTATGGCTACACCTTC. This encodes CAIRGQGGIPNYGYTF.

This clonotype was detected only a few times. The V and J genes are TRBV6-6 and TRBJ1-4, with TRBD1 as a possible D gene (5 bases). V was pared by 6 bases and J by 7 bases, with 12 bases between. Germline lookup yields CDR1 MNHNY and CDR2 SVGAGI (reference sequence). CDR3 size: 13 residues. CDR3 in amino acids: CASRPWDGEKLFF. For the CDR3, the DNA is TGTGCCAGCAGGCCCTGGGACGGTGAAAAACTGTTTTTT.

There are a few counts of this clonotype. The V and J genes are TRBV15 and TRBJ2-3; 10 positions match TRBD1. This CDR3 has 15 amino acids. Per germline, CDR1 LNHNV and CDR2 YYDKDF (reference sequence). The V gene end was trimmed by 3 bases and the J gene end by 1 base; junction bases not matched to a gene: 1. The CDR3 is CATSRDRGGTDTQYF. The CDR3 DNA sequence: TGTGCCACCAGCAGGGACAGGGGGGGCACAGATACGCAGTATTTT.

This clonotype occurred many times. The chain combines TRBV12-3 or TRBV12-4 with TRBJ2-2; D may be TRBD1 or TRBD2 (6 bases each). V was cut by 3 bases and J by 5 bases, with 10 bases left in between. The CDR3 spans 14 residues. The chain's CDR3 is CASSFVGGTGELFF. CDR3 nucleotide sequence: TGTGCCAGCAGTTTTGTAGGGGGGACCGGGGAGCTGTTTTTT.

The rearrangement links TRBV25-1 to TRBJ2-7, with D unresolved. There are 12 residues in the CDR3. Germline V lookup: CDR1 MGHDK, CDR2 SYGVNS. V lost 8 bases and J 2 bases, leaving 10 bases between the germline ends. CDR3 residues: CASETEPYEQYF. CDR3 bases: TGTGCCAGCGAGACCGAGCCCTACGAGCAGTACTTC.

A note on this clonotype: A much more abundant neighbour one base away suggests this may be a read error. The gene calls are TRBV11-2 and TRBJ2-1; no clear D gene. This CDR3 region has 11 residues. The germline V and J ends were trimmed by 3 bases and 8 bases, with 5 bases remaining between them. Looked up from germline, CDR1 is SGHAT and CDR2 is FQNNGV. In nucleotides, the CDR3 is TGTGCCAGCAGCTTCGCGGATGAGCAGTTCTTC. Amino acid sequence: CASSFADEQFF.

This chain uses TRBV5-1 with TRBJ2-7; 9 bases match TRBD1. Germline CDR1 is SGHRS and CDR2 is YFSETQ. V shed 4 bases and J 7 bases; nucleotides not matched to a gene: 3. The CDR3 has 12 residues. The CDR3, as DNA: TGCGCCAGCAGCCGGACAGGGGTGGAGCAGTACTTC. Translating gives CASSRTGVEQYF.

In its sample, this clonotype was seen a few times. The J gene is TRBJ2-7, the V gene TRBV12-3 or TRBV12-4, with D tentatively TRBD1 (6 bases). The V end was cut by 2 bases, the J end by 1 base, with 9 bases between. The CDR3 extends over 14 amino acids. The CDR3 loop is CASSLLGASYEQYF. The CDR3, as DNA: TGTGCCAGCAGTTTATTGGGGGCATCCTACGAGCAGTACTTC.

This clonotype was observed a handful of times. CDR3 protein: CASSLAQGGPSPQHF. The CDR3 region has the DNA TGTGCCAGCAGTTTAGCGCAGGGCGGTCCGTCGCCCCAGCATTTT. The chain uses TRBV12-3 or TRBV12-4 and TRBJ1-5; possible D gene TRBD1, 5 bases. Trimming shortened V by 0 bases and J by 9 bases, and 15 bases separated the two germline ends. CDR3 size: 15 residues.

CDR3 nucleotides: TGTGCCAGCAGCCTCCATCCGGGACAGGGAAACAATGAGCAGTTCTTC. It is translated as CASSLHPGQGNNEQFF. This chain connects TRBV7-2 to TRBJ2-1; 9 nucleotides match TRBD1. The length of the CDR3 is 16 residues. Germline V gene sequence: CDR1 SGHTA, CDR2 FQGNSA. V shed 5 bases and J 5 bases; nucleotides not matched to a gene: 10.

CDR3 coding DNA: TGTGCCAGCAGTACCCGGCGACTATCGGACCGAACAACCTACGAGCAGTACTTC. It is translated as CASSTRRLSDRTTYEQYF. V gene TRBV6-1 combines with J gene TRBJ2-7, with D perhaps matching TRBD2 (5 bases). Trimming pared 5 bases from V and 2 bases from J, leaving 25 bases between. Per germline, CDR1 MNHNS and CDR2 SASEGT. The CDR3 contains 18 residues.

This clonotype was counted between two and nine times. This rearrangement joins TRBV12-3 or TRBV12-4 to TRBJ2-5; 8 bases align to TRBD1. This CDR3 spans 15 amino acids. V lost 6 bases to trimming and J lost 5 bases; unmatched junction nucleotides: 11. CDR3 protein: CASRSGTGLSETQYF. The CDR3 bases are TGTGCCAGCAGATCCGGGACAGGCCTTTCGGAGACCCAGTACTTC.

In its sample, this clonotype was seen a few times. The chain links TRBV10-2 to TRBJ1-5; the match to TRBD1 covers 7 bases. Trimming cost V 4 bases and J 5 bases; bases outside gene matches: 17. The germline V gene encodes CDR1 WSHSY and CDR2 SAAADI. The length of the CDR3 is 18 residues. CDR3 nucleotides: TGCGCCAGCAGTGGGGGACAGAAGGGCCATTGGGACGATCAGCCCCAGCATTTT. Its translation: CASSGGQKGHWDDQPQHF.

The CDR3 protein is CASTPNSPRGEETQYF. CDR3 nucleotide sequence: TGTGCCAGCACCCCAAATTCACCCAGGGGAGAAGAGACCCAGTACTTC. The chain employs TRBV12-3 or TRBV12-4 and TRBJ2-5, with D perhaps matching TRBD1 (6 bases). CDR3 length equals 16 residues. V shed 7 bases and J shed 3 bases, with 21 bases lying between them.

The V gene is TRBV4-1, the J gene TRBJ2-2, with D possibly matching TRBD2 (6 bases). This CDR3 has 16 amino acids. Germline lookup yields CDR1 MGHRA and CDR2 YSYEKL. The ends were cut back, 7 bases at V and 5 bases at J, with 20 bases in the middle. The CDR3 region is CASTVVRGDLTGELFF. The CDR3 DNA follows: TGCGCCAGCACCGTTGTGCGCGGGGACCTAACCGGGGAGCTGTTTTTT.

The genes are TRBV4-1 and TRBJ2-2, with unresolved D. Trimming pared 0 bases from V and 2 bases from J, leaving 7 bases between. The CDR3 runs 15 residues. Germline assignment: CDR1 MGHRA and CDR2 YSYEKL. CDR3 sequence (DNA): TGCGCCAGCAGCCAAGATCGCAGCAACACCGGGGAGCTGTTTTTT. Protein product: CASSQDRSNTGELFF.

The rearrangement uses TRBV29-1 and TRBJ1-1, with D perhaps TRBD1 (5 bases). Per germline, CDR1 SQVTM and CDR2 ANQGSEA. Trimming took 5 bases from V and 3 from J, leaving 13 bases between them. The CDR3 extends over 13 amino acids. The DNA of the CDR3 is TGCAGCGTTACCAGGACGGGGCACACTGAAGCTTTCTTT. It translates to CSVTRTGHTEAFF.

This clonotype was observed a few times. The DNA for the CDR3 is TGCGCCAGCAGTGGCGCTAGCGGGGGGGATTCCTACGAGCAGTACTTC. Protein product: CASSGASGGDSYEQYF. The chain recombines TRBV10-2 with TRBJ2-7; TRBD2 matches at 12 bases. The CDR3 sequence is 16 residues long. CDR1 WSHSY and CDR2 SAAADI come from the germline V gene. V lost 4 bases, J lost 1 base, and 5 bases stayed unmatched.

This chain connects TRBV7-8 to TRBJ2-3, with a possible D match to TRBD2 (6 bases). The ends were cut back, 6 bases at V and 6 bases at J, with 19 bases in the middle. CDR3 length equals 15 residues. From germline, CDR1 is SGHVS and CDR2 FQNEAQ. The CDR3 is CASSVAALGTDTQYF. In DNA form, the CDR3 reads TGTGCCAGCAGTGTGGCCGCGTTGGGGACTGATACGCAGTATTTT. The whole variable domain, filled in from reference TRBV7-8 and TRBJ2-3, reads GAGVSQSPRYKVAKRGQDVALRCDPISGHVSLFWYQQALGQGPEFLTYFQNEAQLDKSGLPSDRFFAERPEGSVSTLKIQRTQQEDSAVYLCASSVAALGTDTQYFGPGTRLTVL.

This chain uses TRBV7-9 with TRBJ2-1; weak D call: TRBD2 (6 bases). The germline gives CDR1 SEHNR, CDR2 FQNEAQ (reference sequence). Trimming pared 6 bases from V and 7 bases from J, leaving 10 bases between. The CDR3 sequence is 12 residues long. This chain's CDR3 is CASRGLENEQFF. The CDR3 DNA sequence: TGTGCCAGCAGGGGACTGGAAAATGAGCAGTTCTTC.